The 32 T cell receptor beta chains reported below all come from one sample, sequenced in a study of T cell repertoires in cytomegalovirus infection. MiXCR was run by TCRdb on the reads, yielding one entry per CDR3 protein. The table has 200,000 to 300,000 distinct CDR3 sequences, roughly 9% seen once; the top ten hold about 15%. Sequences were obtained from PBMCs. The receptors derive from a human donor in good health (CMV status not recorded). Some clones in this sample may be carry-over from other donors' samples.

At least ten counts were recorded for this clonotype. This sequence joins TRBV7-2 and TRBJ2-1; TRBD2 agrees at 10 bases. CDR1 is SGHTA, CDR2 FQGNSA, per germline. The CDR3 is 17 residues long. The V segment lost 5 bases and the J segment 2 bases; nucleotides outside the gene matches: 9. CDR3 bases: TGTGCCAGCAGCCAGCGCCTAGCGGGAGTGGCCTACAATGAGCAGTTCTTC. Its protein is CASSQRLAGVAYNEQFF.

The chain combines TRBV20-1 with TRBJ1-1; D not certain. V was shortened by 6 bases and J by 4 bases, with 12 bases between the two germline ends. The CDR3 has 12 amino acids. The germline V gene has CDR1 DFQATT and CDR2 SNEGSKA (reference sequence). CDR3 in amino acids: CSATERVTEAFF. The DNA for the CDR3 is TGCAGTGCCACGGAACGGGTCACTGAAGCTTTCTTT.

The chain carries TRBV6-6 and TRBJ2-1, with TRBD2 identical over 8 bases. CDR1 and CDR2 from the germline V gene are MNHNY and SVGAGI (reference sequence). The CDR3 is 13 amino acids. V was clipped by 7 bases and J by 14 bases; unmatched bases: 13. The CDR3 DNA sequence: TGTGCCAGCACAGAGTCTAGCGGGCGGGCGGAGTTCTTC. This encodes CASTESSGRAEFF.

This clonotype was counted ten times or more. This sequence joins TRBV7-2 and TRBJ1-5; D unresolved. Germline V gene lookup returns CDR1 SGHTA and CDR2 FQGNSA. Trimming took off 2 bases at V and 0 bases at J, with 14 bases between the two ends. The CDR3 contains 17 residues. Here the CDR3 DNA reads TGTGCCAGCAGCTTACTTGTGGGCGCAGATAGCAATCAGCCCCAGCATTTT. It translates to CASSLLVGADSNQPQHF.

This clonotype was counted ten times or more. The chain combines TRBV7-6 with TRBJ2-1; D is possibly TRBD1 or TRBD2 (5 bases each). The CDR3 is 19 residues long. CDR1 and CDR2 from the germline V gene are SGHVS and FNYEAQ. Trimming removed 1 base from V and 0 bases from J, with 19 bases in between. CDR3 nucleotides: TGTGCCAGCAGCTTAGATAGAGGGATCGGTACAGGCTCCTACAATGAGCAGTTCTTC. Its protein product is CASSLDRGIGTGSYNEQFF.

This clonotype was picked up many times. V gene TRBV20-1 combines with J gene TRBJ1-5; no clear D gene. The CDR3 contains 13 residues. Germline loops: CDR1 DFQATT, CDR2 SNEGSKA (reference sequence). V was trimmed by 5 bases and J by 3 bases, leaving 11 bases between them. As DNA, the CDR3 is TGCAGTGCTTGGACCCAGGTCAATCAGCCCCAGCATTTT. Encoded protein: CSAWTQVNQPQHF.

This clonotype was picked up many times. The rearrangement joins TRBV28 to TRBJ2-3; 7 nucleotides match TRBD2. V gave up 4 bases and J gave up 9 bases; unmatched junction bases: 13. Looked up from germline, CDR1 is MDHEN and CDR2 is SYDVKM. CDR3 size: 15 residues. The CDR3, as DNA: TGTGCCAGCAGTTCGCCGGGACTACCCCCGGGGACGCAGTATTTT. Protein product: CASSSPGLPPGTQYF.

The table lists this clonotype with many counts. V and J are TRBV6-6 and TRBJ1-1, with unresolved D. Trimming cost V 0 bases and J 8 bases, with 16 bases left between them. The CDR3 runs to 15 residues. Germline V gives CDR1 MNHNY, CDR2 SVGAGI (reference sequence). CDR3 protein: CASSYSRQAKLEAFF. The CDR3 DNA follows: TGTGCCAGCAGTTACTCTAGGCAGGCGAAACTCGAAGCTTTCTTT.

This clonotype was seen many times. V gene TRBV7-3 combines with J gene TRBJ2-3; 8 nucleotides line up with TRBD2. The length of the CDR3 is 15 residues. The germline V gene encodes CDR1 SGHTA and CDR2 FQGTGA. With V trimmed by 2 bases and J by 4 bases, 5 bases remained unmatched. DNA of the CDR3: TGTGCCAGCAGCTTAGGCGGGGGGAGATCAGATACGCAGTATTTT. As protein: CASSLGGGRSDTQYF.

This clonotype was detected many times. CDR3 loop: CASSSVPGLAGGLTGELFF. CDR3 bases: TGTGCCAGCAGCTCAGTCCCGGGACTAGCGGGGGGGCTGACCGGGGAGCTGTTTTTT. The rearrangement links TRBV7-2 to TRBJ2-2, with 16 positions matching TRBD2. CDR1 is SGHTA and CDR2 is FQGNSA in the germline V gene. The trim removed 4 bases at V and 5 bases at J, leaving 10 bases unmatched. The CDR3 runs to 19 residues.

This clonotype was counted ten times or more. CDR3 nucleotides: TGTGCCAGCAGCCCAGCGGACCGCTATAATTCACCCCTCCACTTT. Its translation is CASSPADRYNSPLHF. The chain is built from TRBV7-2 and TRBJ1-6; D remains ambiguous. Germline CDR1 is SGHTA and CDR2 is FQGNSA. Trimming took off 5 bases at V and 3 bases at J, with 11 bases between the two ends. The CDR3 has 15 amino acids.

In its sample, this clonotype was seen many times. The chain has TRBV7-2 and TRBJ2-3; perhaps TRBD2 as D (6 bases). Germline loops: CDR1 SGHTA, CDR2 FQGNSA. There are 15 residues in the CDR3. Trimming took 1 base from V and 5 from J, leaving 13 bases between them. The CDR3 DNA reads TGTGCCAGCAGCTTAGGCGGGACGGAGAAAGATACGCAGTATTTT. This encodes CASSLGGTEKDTQYF.

V and J are TRBV6-5 and TRBJ1-5; D is ambiguous. The CDR3 extends over 14 amino acids. V was clipped by 8 bases and J by 7 bases, with 18 bases between them. The germline gives CDR1 MNHEY, CDR2 SVGAGI. CDR3 DNA: TGTGCCAGCGGACCCCACTTGGCGGGGCAGCCCCAGCATTTT. Its translation: CASGPHLAGQPQHF.

This clonotype was recorded at least ten times. This chain connects TRBV7-2 to TRBJ2-1; TRBD2 is a possible D gene (5 bases). Germline CDR1 reads SGHTA; CDR2 reads FQGNSA. The CDR3 totals 14 residues. V gave up 3 bases and J gave up 7 bases, with 13 bases separating them. The chain's CDR3 is CASSFFGKVNEQFF. The CDR3 DNA sequence: TGTGCCAGCAGCTTTTTCGGGAAAGTTAATGAGCAGTTCTTC.

This clonotype has only a few counts. The gene calls are TRBV6-1 and TRBJ2-7; 8 positions agree with TRBD2. Germline V CDR1 and CDR2: MNHNS, SASEGT. V shed 8 bases, J shed 6 bases, and the junction held 9 bases outside the gene matches. The CDR3 contains 13 residues. This CDR3 reads CASGTRESGEQYF. The CDR3 nucleotides read TGTGCCAGCGGGACTAGGGAGTCCGGCGAGCAGTACTTC.

The sample holds many counts of this clonotype. The chain couples TRBV7-6 to TRBJ2-3, with 7 bases fitting TRBD2. This CDR3 comprises 15 residues. CDR1 and CDR2 (germline): SGHVS, FNYEAQ. V was clipped by 4 bases and J by 1 base; unmatched bases: 5. The chain's CDR3 is CASSSIAGRTDTQYF. In DNA, the CDR3 is TGTGCCAGCAGCTCGATAGCGGGCCGCACAGATACGCAGTATTTT.

J is TRBJ1-1 and V is TRBV20-1; D remains unclear. The germline V and J ends were trimmed by 3 bases and 0 bases, with 5 bases remaining between them. CDR1 is DFQATT, CDR2 SNEGSKA, per germline (reference sequence). The CDR3 totals 12 residues. CDR3 loop: CSASPMNTEAFF. The CDR3 nucleotides read TGCAGTGCTAGCCCCATGAACACTGAAGCTTTCTTT.

There are many counts of this clonotype. The chain is built from TRBV27 and TRBJ1-2; D is ambiguous. Germline CDR1 reads MNHEY; CDR2 reads SMNVEV (reference sequence). Trimming took 2 bases from V and 5 from J, leaving 9 bases between them. The CDR3 runs to 13 residues. In DNA form, the CDR3 reads TGTGCCAGCAGTTTACGGCAGGCGTATGGCTACACCTTC. Translation: CASSLRQAYGYTF.

This chain uses TRBV7-9 with TRBJ1-1; D gene uncertain. CDR3 size: 14 residues. CDR1 is SEHNR and CDR2 is FQNEAQ in the germline V gene (reference sequence). The ends were cut back, 7 bases at V and 10 bases at J, with 22 bases in the middle. The CDR3 region is CASTLLGVEVGAFF. Written as DNA, the CDR3 is TGTGCCAGCACCCTCCTTGGGGTGGAAGTAGGAGCTTTCTTT.

This clonotype was detected only a few times. This chain links TRBV5-1 with TRBJ2-7; D is unclear. The CDR3 consists of 14 residues. Deletions cut 4 bases from V and 0 bases from J, with 11 bases between. Germline CDR1 reads SGHRS; CDR2 reads YFSETQ. In nucleotides, the CDR3 is TGCGCCAGCAGCCTAAACACCGGCTCCTACGAGCAGTACTTC. Protein sequence: CASSLNTGSYEQYF.

The genes are TRBV7-2 and TRBJ2-7, with TRBD2 identical over 12 bases. The germline V gene encodes CDR1 SGHTA and CDR2 FQGNSA. Trimming took 4 bases from V and 9 from J; bases not matched to a gene: 10. The CDR3 extends over 15 amino acids. The CDR3 DNA reads as TGTGCCAGCAGCTCCTCTAGCGGGGGGGTAATGGGGCAGTACTTC. It translates to CASSSSSGGVMGQYF. Supplemented by reference TRBV7-2 and TRBJ2-7, the full variable domain reads GAGVSQSPSNKVTEKGKDVELRCDPISGHTALYWYRQSLGQGLEFLIYFQGNSAPDKSGLPSDRFSAERTGGSVSTLTIQRTQQEDSAVYLCASSSSSGGVMGQYFGPGTRLTVT.

This clonotype was found many times. This chain connects TRBV7-2 to TRBJ1-5; TRBD1 matches at 7 bases. The length of the CDR3 is 15 residues. J lost 3 bases, V lost 1 base, and 3 bases had no gene match. Germline CDR1 is SGHTA and CDR2 is FQGNSA. The CDR3: CASSLGRGVNQPQHF. In DNA form, the CDR3 reads TGTGCCAGCAGCTTAGGCAGGGGGGTCAATCAGCCCCAGCATTTT.

This clonotype was seen more than once but under ten times. The chain carries TRBV28 and TRBJ1-2; the D gene is possibly TRBD1 (6 bases). CDR1 is MDHEN and CDR2 is SYDVKM in the germline V gene. Trimming cost V 5 bases and J 4 bases, with 14 bases left between them. CDR3 length: 14 amino acids. The CDR3 nucleotides read TGTGCCAGCAGTCAAGGGGGTTCGGGCTATGGCTACACCTTC. The encoded protein is CASSQGGSGYGYTF.

V is TRBV20-1 and J is TRBJ1-2, with a weak D call TRBD1 (6 bases). CDR1 and CDR2 from the germline V gene are DFQATT and SNEGSKA (reference sequence). CDR3 length: 14 residues. V was clipped by 4 bases and J by 4 bases, with 16 bases between them. CDR3 coding DNA: TGCAGTGCTAACACGGGGGCTGGTGGCTATGGCTACACCTTC. Protein sequence: CSANTGAGGYGYTF.

This clonotype was detected only a few times. V and J are TRBV4-1 and TRBJ2-3; D perhaps matches TRBD1 (5 bases). This CDR3 is built from 17 residues. The V and J ends lost 0 bases and 3 bases respectively, with 16 bases between them. The germline V gene encodes CDR1 MGHRA and CDR2 YSYEKL. The CDR3 DNA reads TGCGCCAGCAGCCAAGAAAAAACCGACAGACGAACAGATACGCAGTATTTT. It specifies CASSQEKTDRRTDTQYF.

This clonotype was counted ten times or more. The V call is TRBV7-2, the J call TRBJ2-5, with TRBD2 matching over 11 bases. Germline CDR1 is SGHTA and CDR2 is FQGNSA. V lost 5 bases, J lost 5 bases, and 4 bases stayed unmatched. There are 14 residues in the CDR3. The DNA of the CDR3 is TGTGCCAGCAGCGCACTAGCGGGGGTTGAGACCCAGTACTTC. Amino acid sequence: CASSALAGVETQYF.

The V and J genes are TRBV7-9 and TRBJ1-6, with TRBD1 matching over 8 bases. The V gene end was trimmed by 5 bases and the J gene end by 7 bases; junction bases not matched to a gene: 4. Germline V gives CDR1 SEHNR, CDR2 FQNEAQ (reference sequence). The CDR3 loop spans 14 amino acids. The CDR3 spells CASSPGGRNSPLHF. CDR3 coding DNA: TGTGCCAGCAGCCCAGGGGGCCGAAATTCACCCCTCCACTTT. Looking up the rest from reference TRBV7-9 and TRBJ1-6 gives the full variable domain: DTGVSQNPRHKITKRGQNVTFRCDPISEHNRLYWYRQTLGQGPEFLTYFQNEAQLEKSRLLSDRFSAERPKGSFSTLEIQRTEQGDSAMYLCASSPGGRNSPLHFGNGTRLTVT.

The chain employs TRBV9 and TRBJ1-4, with D maybe TRBD1 (6 bases). Germline V CDR1 and CDR2: SGDLS, YYNGEE. The CDR3 loop spans 14 amino acids. V dropped 0 bases and J dropped 8 bases, with 11 bases sitting between them. The CDR3 is CASSVGGTLEKLFF. CDR3 nucleotide sequence: TGTGCCAGCAGCGTAGGAGGGACATTAGAAAAACTGTTTTTT.

CDR3 amino acids: CASIPLGTSGRANEQFF. In DNA form, the CDR3 reads TGTGCCAGCATCCCTCTCGGGACTAGCGGGAGGGCCAATGAGCAGTTCTTC. The V and J genes are TRBV7-2 and TRBJ2-1; 16 bases match TRBD2. The CDR3 contains 17 residues. The germline V gene encodes CDR1 SGHTA and CDR2 FQGNSA. Germline trimming cut 7 bases from V and 6 bases from J; bases unmatched to any gene: 9.

J is TRBJ1-2 and V is TRBV20-1; the match to TRBD1 covers 7 bases. Germline V lookup: CDR1 DFQATT, CDR2 SNEGSKA (reference sequence). The CDR3 is 13 amino acids. With 3 bases clipped from V and 3 bases from J, the junction kept 4 bases outside the gene matches. The CDR3 sequence: CSARDDRDYGYTF. The CDR3 nucleotides read TGCAGTGCTAGGGATGACAGGGACTATGGCTACACCTTC.

This clonotype showed up many times. V gene TRBV7-8 combines with J gene TRBJ2-3; 16 nucleotides line up with TRBD2. CDR3 length equals 17 residues. Germline CDR1 reads SGHVS; CDR2 reads FQNEAQ. The ends lost 5 bases at V and 3 bases at J; junction bases unmatched: 5. CDR3 protein: CASSGGLAGGPTDTQYF. In DNA, the CDR3 is TGTGCCAGCAGCGGGGGACTAGCGGGAGGGCCTACAGATACGCAGTATTTT. Full variable domain (missing parts from reference TRBV7-8 and TRBJ2-3): GAGVSQSPRYKVAKRGQDVALRCDPISGHVSLFWYQQALGQGPEFLTYFQNEAQLDKSGLPSDRFFAERPEGSVSTLKIQRTQQEDSAVYLCASSGGLAGGPTDTQYFGPGTRLTVL.

The gene calls are TRBV20-1 and TRBJ2-1; the D gene is possibly TRBD2 (6 bases). V lost 0 bases to trimming and J lost 9 bases, with 12 bases between them. CDR1 and CDR2 (germline): DFQATT, SNEGSKA (reference sequence). This CDR3 comprises 13 residues. The CDR3 DNA follows: TGCAGTGCTAGAGAACGGGAGTTCGCTGAGCAGTTCTTC. This encodes CSAREREFAEQFF.